One and the same sample provided the 11 T cell receptor beta chains below, sequenced in a study of T cell responses to AZD1222 COVID-19 vaccine. Sequencing was performed with immunoSEQ multiplex PCR; in TCRdb, only in-frame clones are kept and a portion is missing. The sample yields 75,000 to 100,000 clones, roughly nine tenths seen once. This specimen consisted of peripheral blood, obtained on day 0 of AZD1222 vaccination. All receptors derive from an adult in good health.

The chain has TRBV6-2 or TRBV6-3 and TRBJ2-1; perhaps TRBD2 as D (5 bases). The V gene's germline CDR1 is MNHEY and CDR2 SVGEGT. The CDR3 has 14 amino acids. Trimming shortened V by 0 bases and J by 15 bases, and 18 bases separated the two germline ends. CDR3 DNA: TGTGCCAGCAGTTACTCGACGTTCCGGGATCGGTCGTTCTTC. Translating it yields CASSYSTFRDRSFF.

DNA for the CDR3: TGTGCCAGCACCCTTTCGCTAGCGGAGAATGAGCAGTTCTTC. Translating it yields CASTLSLAENEQFF. The chain carries TRBV4-2 and TRBJ2-1; 7 nucleotides match TRBD2. Germline CDR1 reads LGHNA; CDR2 reads YNFKEQ. V was pared by 7 bases and J by 7 bases, with 10 bases of the junction left unmatched. The CDR3 extends over 14 amino acids.

This clone was detected once. The chain couples TRBV7-6 to TRBJ1-6, with D perhaps TRBD1 (6 bases). CDR1 is SGHVS and CDR2 is FNYEAQ in the germline V gene. This CDR3 is 16 amino acids long. Trimming left V 2 bases short and J 7 bases short, with 15 bases between. The CDR3 bases are TGTGCCAGCAGCTTATTCACGGACAGTTCAAATTCACCCCTCCACTTT. It codes for CASSLFTDSSNSPLHF.

The V and J genes are TRBV6-5 and TRBJ2-1, with 11 bases lining up with TRBD1. CDR3 length: 15 residues. The V segment lost 6 bases and the J segment 9 bases; nucleotides outside the gene matches: 10. The germline V gene encodes CDR1 MNHEY and CDR2 SVGAGI. CDR3 sequence: CASSPMGQGVGEQFF. The CDR3 region has the DNA TGTGCCAGCAGCCCCATGGGACAGGGGGTGGGTGAGCAGTTCTTC.

The chain recombines TRBV7-2 with TRBJ2-7, with 7 nucleotides matching TRBD2. The CDR3 loop spans 14 amino acids. From germline, CDR1 is SGHTA and CDR2 FQGNSA. The trim removed 3 bases at V and 2 bases at J, leaving 4 bases unmatched. Here the CDR3 DNA reads TGTGCCAGCAGCTTGGGGGGGGGTCCCTACGAGCAGTACTTC. Amino acids: CASSLGGGPYEQYF.

The chain joins TRBV19 to TRBJ1-2; 11 bases fit TRBD1. Germline trimming cut 5 bases from V and 5 bases from J; bases unmatched to any gene: 4. The germline V gene has CDR1 LNHDA and CDR2 SQIVND (reference sequence). The CDR3 sequence is 14 residues long. The chain's CDR3 is CASSPGQGEYGYTF. The CDR3 coding sequence is TGTGCCAGTAGTCCGGGACAGGGGGAATATGGCTACACCTTC.

This clone was seen a single time. This chain uses TRBV3-1 (or the pseudogene TRBV3-2) with TRBJ1-1; D unclear. This CDR3 comprises 12 residues. CDR1 is LGHDT, CDR2 YNNKEL, per germline (reference sequence). V was clipped by 1 base and J by 11 bases, with 11 bases between them. The CDR3 here is CASSQVGHEAFF. CDR3 bases: TGTGCCAGCAGCCAAGTAGGTCATGAGGCTTTCTTT.

The chain links TRBV6-1 to TRBJ2-7; a weak D match, TRBD2 (6 bases). This CDR3 comprises 14 residues. Germline V gene lookup returns CDR1 MNHNS and CDR2 SASEGT. Trimming removed 5 bases from V and 3 bases from J, with 14 bases in between. CDR3: CASSPPGRGYEQYF. CDR3 bases: TGTGCCAGCAGTCCCCCCGGGCGGGGCTACGAGCAGTACTTC.

This rearrangement joins TRBV12-3 or TRBV12-4 to TRBJ1-1; D gene uncertain. CDR3 size: 13 residues. Trimming shortened V by 5 bases and J by 0 bases, and 7 bases separated the two germline ends. CDR3 DNA sequence: TGTGCCAGCAGTCAAAAAATGAACACTGAAGCTTTCTTT. Protein product: CASSQKMNTEAFF.

V usage is TRBV27 and J usage is TRBJ2-1; D is ambiguous. V was cut by 3 bases and J by 0 bases, with 12 bases left in between. CDR1 and CDR2 (germline): MNHEY, SMNVEV (reference sequence). The length of the CDR3 is 16 residues. CDR3 loop: CASSLVTAISYNEQFF. CDR3 nucleotide sequence: TGTGCCAGCAGTTTGGTCACAGCAATCTCCTACAATGAGCAGTTCTTC.

This rearrangement joins TRBV5-1 to TRBJ2-2; D is perhaps TRBD2 (6 bases). From germline, CDR1 is SGHRS and CDR2 YFSETQ. The CDR3 totals 16 residues. Deletions cut 4 bases from V and 3 bases from J, with 16 bases between. CDR3: CASSPEGGVDTGELFF. CDR3 in DNA: TGCGCCAGCAGCCCTGAGGGAGGAGTAGACACCGGGGAGCTGTTTTTT.